The clone carrying this T cell receptor (beta chain) has at least ten counts. Germline V CDR1 and CDR2: ENHRY, SYGVKD. V shed 6 bases and J 8 bases; nucleotides not matched to a gene: 9. The CDR3 runs to 14 residues. This sample is drawn from a study of CD8 T cells in ankylosing spondylitis. TCRdb called the 5' RACE reads again in MiXCR, with one record for every CDR3 protein. This sample has roughly 130,000 distinct CDR3 sequences, with roughly 15% found just once. The sequence was obtained from a female donor with ankylosing spondylitis or in good health (not recorded which). Sequencing was carried out using blood, either unsorted or a sorted T cell fraction (not recorded which). The chain is built from TRBV10-3 and TRBJ2-1; TRBD1 matches at 8 bases. This chain's CDR3 is CAIRGGQGLYEQFF. DNA of the CDR3: TGTGCCATCAGGGGCGGACAGGGACTTTATGAGCAGTTCTTC.